Below are 9 T cell receptor beta chains sequenced from a single sample in a study of Graves' ophthalmopathy and Graves' hyperthyroidism. RNA transcripts served as template for amplifying TCR beta CDR3 sequences. The authors performed first-round RT-PCR with HTBI primers and then a second-round multiplex PCR. TCRdb itself ran the multiplex PCR reads through MiXCR, one entry per CDR3 protein. The profile covers 680,000 or so distinct CDR3 sequences, with approximately 22% appearing a single time and roughly 6.9% taken by the ten largest. The sequencing sample was made of peripheral blood. These TCRs come from a woman aged 18-29 years with stable Graves' hyperthyroidism. Some clones in this sample may be carry-over from other donors' samples.

The chain carries TRBV11-2 and TRBJ2-7, with D unclear. Germline V lookup: CDR1 SGHAT, CDR2 FQNNGV. This CDR3 is built from 19 residues. CDR3 sequence reads: CASSPLVRKAFSSTYEQYV. CDR3 nucleotide sequence: TGTGCTAGCAGCCCACTCGTCAGAAAAGCGTTCAGCTCCACCTACGAGCAGTACGTC.

This clonotype came up a few times. An end of the junction differs from the germline gene, which may be a read error. CDR3 region: CASSLLQGKNIKYF. The CDR3 DNA reads TGTGCCAGCAGCTTATTACAGGGGAAAAACATTAAGTACTTC. The rearrangement links TRBV13 to TRBJ2-4, with 7 bases that match TRBD1. Germline lookup yields CDR1 PRHDT and CDR2 FYEKMQ (reference sequence). This CDR3 region has 14 residues.

This clonotype was recorded at least ten times. The CDR3: CATSDPSGAQETQYF. The CDR3 region has the DNA TGTGCCACCAGTGATCCTAGCGGGGCGCAAGAGACCCAGTACTTC. The rearrangement links TRBV24-1 to TRBJ2-5; 9 positions agree with TRBD2. After removal of 3 bases from V and 2 bases from J, the junction contained 3 bases not matched to a gene. The CDR3 has 15 residues. Germline assignment: CDR1 KGHDR and CDR2 SFDVKD.

In its sample, this clonotype was seen a few times. The chain recombines TRBV28 with TRBJ1-1; D uncertain. The length of the CDR3 is 14 residues. Per the germline V gene, CDR1 is MDHEN and CDR2 is SYDVKM. The germline V and J ends were trimmed by 6 bases and 1 base, with 12 bases remaining between them. CDR3 in amino acids: CASSLHKRNTEAFF. The CDR3 DNA is TGTGCCAGCAGCTTGCACAAAAGGAACACTGAAGCTTTCTTT.

The rearrangement links TRBV7-6 to TRBJ1-2; 9 bases fit TRBD1. The CDR3 length is 15 residues. CDR1 is SGHVS and CDR2 is FNYEAQ in the germline V gene. The V and J ends lost 1 base and 4 bases, in that order; junction bases with no gene match: 4. DNA of the CDR3: TGTGCCAGCAGCTTAGTGGAACAGGGGGCCTATGGCTACACCTTC. Translated: CASSLVEQGAYGYTF.

The J gene is TRBJ1-2, the V gene TRBV28; D might be TRBD1 (5 bases). Germline V CDR1 and CDR2: MDHEN, SYDVKM. CDR3 size: 13 residues. V was cut by 6 bases and J by 5 bases, with 13 bases left in between. For the CDR3, the DNA is TGTGCCAGCAGATTACAGGAGGTTTATGGCTACACCTTC. Protein: CASRLQEVYGYTF.

This clonotype was detected many times. In DNA, the CDR3 is TGCAGTGCTAGAAGAACAGGGTACGGTCAGCCCCAGCATTTT. Its protein product is CSARRTGYGQPQHF. The V gene is TRBV20-1, the J gene TRBJ1-5, with a tentative D call TRBD1 (6 bases). Germline CDR1 is DFQATT and CDR2 is SNEGSKA (reference sequence). The CDR3 is made up of 14 amino acids. V was shortened by 2 bases and J by 6 bases, with 14 bases between the two germline ends.

This clonotype was seen repeatedly, ten times or more. V and J are TRBV29-1 and TRBJ1-1; D possibly corresponds to TRBD1 (5 bases). V lost 5 bases and J 4 bases, leaving 20 bases between the germline ends. CDR1 and CDR2 from the germline V gene are SQVTM and ANQGSEA. The CDR3 contains 15 residues. In nucleotides, the CDR3 is TGCAGCGTTTCCAACGGGGCAGGGTGGGCCACTGAAGCTTTCTTT. It encodes CSVSNGAGWATEAFF.

This clonotype showed up just a few times. This chain joins TRBV15 and TRBJ2-3, with TRBD2 matching over 10 bases. Trimming cost V 5 bases and J 0 bases; bases outside gene matches: 5. Germline CDR1 is LNHNV and CDR2 is YYDKDF (reference sequence). The CDR3 covers 16 residues. CDR3: CATSGGAGGSTDTQYF. As DNA, the CDR3 is TGTGCCACCAGCGGGGGAGCGGGAGGGAGCACAGATACGCAGTATTTT.